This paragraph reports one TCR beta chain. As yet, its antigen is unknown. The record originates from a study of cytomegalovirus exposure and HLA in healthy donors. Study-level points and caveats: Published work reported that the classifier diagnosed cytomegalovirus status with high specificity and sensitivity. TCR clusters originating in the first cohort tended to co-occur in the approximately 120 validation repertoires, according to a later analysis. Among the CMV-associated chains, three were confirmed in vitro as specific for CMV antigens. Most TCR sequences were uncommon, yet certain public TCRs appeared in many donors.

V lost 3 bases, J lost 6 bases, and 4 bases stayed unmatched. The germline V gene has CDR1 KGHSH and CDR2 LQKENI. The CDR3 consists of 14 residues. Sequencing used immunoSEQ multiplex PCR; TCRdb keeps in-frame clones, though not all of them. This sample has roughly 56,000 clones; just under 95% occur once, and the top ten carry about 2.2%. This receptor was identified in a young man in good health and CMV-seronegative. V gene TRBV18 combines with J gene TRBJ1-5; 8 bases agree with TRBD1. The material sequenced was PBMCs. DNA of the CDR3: TGTGCCAGCTCACCGGGACAGGTTACTCAGCCCCAGCATTTT. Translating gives CASSPGQVTQPQHF.